This T cell receptor (beta chain) came from a study of tumor and adjacent non-tumor tissue in lung cancer. RNA was extracted from bulk tissue without any cell sorting. As concerns this clonotype: Its cognate antigen is unknown.

Study-wide findings and caveats: Tumor tissue had significantly higher TCR diversity than normal lung.

The library came from three nested PCR rounds adapted from ARM-PCR protocols. Using its own MiXCR run on the multiplex PCR reads, TCRdb lists one record per CDR3 protein. The table has some 93,000 distinct CDR3 sequences, about 72% seen once. Germline trimming cut 3 bases from V and 4 bases from J; bases unmatched to any gene: 7. The CDR3 runs to 16 residues. From germline, CDR1 is SGHVS and CDR2 FQNEAQ. The rearrangement links TRBV7-8 to TRBJ2-2; TRBD2 matches 8 bases. The sample comprised lung tumor tissue. The TCR originated in a man aged 55 to 70 with non-small cell lung cancer. CDR3 DNA sequence: TGTGCCAGCAGCTTTGAGTTAGCGGGGCTCACCGGGGAGCTGTTTTTT. Translating gives CASSFELAGLTGELFF.